The 20 T cell receptor beta chains presented below share a single source sample, sequenced in a study of T cell responses to AZD1222 COVID-19 vaccine. Profiled with immunoSEQ multiplex PCR; TCRdb holds only in-frame clones, not every one. The data contain some 150,000 clones, around nine tenths of them singletons. Sequenced material: peripheral blood, taken on day 0 of AZD1222 vaccination. Every receptor here comes from an adult in good health.

This chain connects TRBV24-1 to TRBJ1-1, with D uncertain. The CDR3 length is 15 residues. Trimming removed 3 bases at V and 5 bases at J, with 15 bases between. Germline V gene lookup returns CDR1 KGHDR and CDR2 SFDVKD. CDR3 DNA sequence: TGTGCCACCAGTGATCCAGGCGCACCCGGAACTGAAGCTTTCTTT. This sequence encodes CATSDPGAPGTEAFF.

The sample holds a few counts of this clone. The chain employs TRBV10-3 and TRBJ2-3; 9 bases match TRBD1. J was trimmed by 1 base and V by 2 bases; bases with no gene match: 4. Germline-derived CDR1 and CDR2 are ENHRY and SYGVKD. The CDR3 totals 16 residues. The CDR3 DNA reads as TGTGCCATCAGTGAGAAACAGGGGGCTCGCACAGATACGCAGTATTTT. Its translation is CAISEKQGARTDTQYF.

This chain connects TRBV29-1 to TRBJ2-2; D gene unclear. From germline, CDR1 is SQVTM and CDR2 ANQGSEA. The CDR3 has 14 amino acids. V lost 1 base and J 0 bases, leaving 6 bases between the germline ends. The CDR3 sequence is CSVEAFANTGELFF. Written as DNA, the CDR3 is TGCAGCGTTGAAGCTTTTGCGAACACCGGGGAGCTGTTTTTT.

The chain couples TRBV7-9 to TRBJ2-1, with 8 bases lining up with TRBD2. The V gene's germline CDR1 is SEHNR and CDR2 FQNEAQ (reference sequence). After removal of 2 bases from V and 0 bases from J, the junction contained 12 bases not matched to a gene. This CDR3 spans 19 amino acids. The CDR3 loop reads CASSLYGLSGGYSYNEQFF. Written as DNA, the CDR3 is TGTGCCAGCAGCTTATATGGGTTGTCGGGGGGGTACTCCTACAATGAGCAGTTCTTC.

The rearrangement links TRBV7-2 to TRBJ2-5; D is unresolved. The V end was cut by 1 base, the J end by 7 bases, with 10 bases between. Germline-derived CDR1 and CDR2 are SGHTA and FQGNSA. The CDR3 spans 13 residues. CDR3 sequence reads: CASSLEMVGTQYF. The CDR3, as DNA: TGTGCCAGCAGCTTAGAAATGGTAGGGACCCAGTACTTC.

The rearrangement links TRBV10-3 to TRBJ2-3; D is undetermined. The germline V and J ends were trimmed by 8 bases and 2 bases, with 8 bases remaining between them. Germline V gene lookup returns CDR1 ENHRY and CDR2 SYGVKD. There are 12 residues in the CDR3. CDR3 nucleotide sequence: TGTGCCATCGGGGAATTCACAGATACGCAGTATTTT. Its translation: CAIGEFTDTQYF.

This rearrangement joins TRBV3-1 (or the pseudogene TRBV3-2) to TRBJ2-7; 9 nucleotides align to TRBD1. CDR1 and CDR2 from the germline V gene are LGHDT and YNNKEL (reference sequence). The CDR3 extends over 18 amino acids. V lost 5 bases, J lost 0 bases, and 14 bases stayed unmatched. The CDR3, as DNA: TGTGCCAGCAGCTCCCCTCCGGGACAGGGTAATCCCTCCTACGAGCAGTACTTC. Its protein product is CASSSPPGQGNPSYEQYF.

The chain combines TRBV19 with TRBJ2-1, with unresolved D. The CDR3 consists of 16 residues. V lost 2 bases, J lost 0 bases, and 11 bases lay in between. CDR1 is LNHDA, CDR2 SQIVND, per germline (reference sequence). CDR3 in amino acids: CASSILRMSSYNEQFF. The CDR3 DNA reads TGTGCCAGTAGTATACTCAGGATGAGCTCCTACAATGAGCAGTTCTTC.

The V gene is TRBV24-1, the J gene TRBJ1-5, with D unclear. Trimming left V 3 bases short and J 3 bases short, with 8 bases between. This CDR3 comprises 14 residues. Germline CDR1 is KGHDR and CDR2 is SFDVKD. CDR3 in amino acids: CATSDGQVNQPQHF. CDR3 DNA: TGTGCCACCAGTGATGGTCAGGTCAATCAGCCCCAGCATTTT.

The chain recombines TRBV5-1 with TRBJ2-7; possibly TRBD2 for D (5 bases). Germline assignment: CDR1 SGHRS and CDR2 YFSETQ. The CDR3 has 13 residues. V gave up 4 bases and J gave up 7 bases, with 15 bases separating them. The CDR3 region has the DNA TGCGCCAGCAGCCCCCGGGGTGCGTGGGAGCAGTACTTC. It translates to CASSPRGAWEQYF. Supplemented by reference TRBV5-1 and TRBJ2-7, the full variable domain reads KAGVTQTPRYLIKTRGQQVTLSCSPISGHRSVSWYQQTPGQGLQFLFEYFSETQRNKGNFPGRFSGRQFSNSRSEMNVSTLELGDSALYLCASSPRGAWEQYFGPGTRLTVT.

A few counts support this clone. The CDR3 nucleotides are TGCGCCAGCAGCCAAGAAACTAGCGGGTCCTACAATGAGCAGTTCTTC. Its translation: CASSQETSGSYNEQFF. This chain uses TRBV4-3 with TRBJ2-1; 9 bases agree with TRBD2. The V and J ends lost 0 bases and 1 base, in that order; junction bases with no gene match: 1. The CDR3 covers 16 residues. Germline CDR1 is LGHNA and CDR2 is YSLEER.

The chain has TRBV5-1 and TRBJ1-6, with D possibly being TRBD1 (5 bases). Trimming shortened V by 3 bases and J by 10 bases, and 23 bases separated the two germline ends. This CDR3 has 17 amino acids. Germline V gene lookup returns CDR1 SGHRS and CDR2 YFSETQ. In nucleotides, the CDR3 is TGCGCCAGCAGCTCCTATTCCGGGGGAAGGAGGAGCTCACCCCTCCACTTT. Protein product: CASSSYSGGRRSSPLHF.

The genes are TRBV5-4 and TRBJ2-1, with D perhaps matching TRBD1 (6 bases). Germline values: CDR1 SGHNT, CDR2 YYREEE (reference sequence). CDR3 size: 14 residues. V was clipped by 1 base and J by 10 bases, with 15 bases between them. The CDR3 nucleotides read TGTGCCAGCAGCTTGCAAACAGGGTTCGGGGAGCAGTTCTTC. Translation: CASSLQTGFGEQFF.

This chain joins TRBV6-2 or TRBV6-3 and TRBJ1-1, with D perhaps TRBD1 (5 bases). Between the trimmed V and J ends, which lost 5 bases and 1 base, there was a span of 8 bases. The CDR3 consists of 13 residues. Germline assignment: CDR1 MNHEY and CDR2 SVGEGT. The CDR3 region is CASSPQENTEAFF. CDR3 nucleotides: TGTGCCAGCAGTCCACAGGAGAACACTGAAGCTTTCTTT.

The J gene is TRBJ2-1, the V gene TRBV18; 10 bases are a match to TRBD2. Germline CDR1 KGHSH, CDR2 LQKENI. V lost 2 bases, J lost 6 bases, and 7 bases stayed unmatched. This CDR3 is built from 16 residues. CDR3 sequence: CASSPRQRGGLNEQFF. The CDR3 nucleotides read TGTGCCAGCTCACCAAGGCAGCGGGGGGGCCTCAATGAGCAGTTCTTC.

This chain links TRBV19 with TRBJ1-6; no clear D. Germline V lookup: CDR1 LNHDA, CDR2 SQIVND (reference sequence). The CDR3 sequence is 16 residues long. Trimming pared 6 bases from V and 0 bases from J, leaving 12 bases between. The CDR3 here is CASRSLVASYNSPLHF. The DNA of the CDR3 is TGTGCCAGTAGGAGCTTAGTGGCCTCCTATAATTCACCCCTCCACTTT.

The chain couples TRBV6-1 to TRBJ2-7; 7 bases are shared with TRBD2. Germline V CDR1 and CDR2: MNHNS, SASEGT. Unmatched junction bases numbered 9, after V lost 2 bases and J lost 2 bases. The CDR3 spans 16 residues. CDR3 region: CASSEFGSGGAYEQYF. CDR3 in DNA: TGTGCCAGCAGTGAATTCGGGTCGGGGGGTGCCTACGAGCAGTACTTC.

A word on this clone: Different DNA sequences within this sample yield the same CDR3. The chain joins TRBV2 to TRBJ1-5, with D hard to call. Germline CDR1 and CDR2: SNHLY and FYNNEI. Trimming left V 8 bases short and J 3 bases short, with 8 bases between. The CDR3 is 12 amino acids. This CDR3 is CASRPDNQPQHF. CDR3 DNA sequence: TGTGCCAGCCGGCCGGACAATCAGCCCCAGCATTTT.

V gene TRBV14 combines with J gene TRBJ1-2; D remains ambiguous. The V and J ends lost 1 base and 10 bases respectively, with 10 bases between them. CDR1 and CDR2 (germline): SGHDN, FVKESK. The CDR3 loop spans 12 amino acids. The CDR3 nucleotides read TGTGCCAGCAGCCAAGCTGGACCTCCCTACACCTTC. It codes for CASSQAGPPYTF.

The chain joins TRBV5-5 to TRBJ1-3; the match to TRBD1 covers 7 bases. The germline gives CDR1 SGHKS, CDR2 YYEKEE (reference sequence). Germline trimming cut 0 bases from V and 5 bases from J; bases unmatched to any gene: 11. The CDR3 length is 17 residues. This CDR3 reads CASSLVLLGDSRNTIYF. The DNA of the CDR3 is TGTGCCAGCAGCTTGGTCTTATTAGGGGACAGTAGAAACACCATATATTTT. The whole variable domain, filled in from reference TRBV5-5 and TRBJ1-3, reads DAGVTQSPTHLIKTRGQQVTLRCSPISGHKSVSWYQQVLGQGPQFIFQYYEKEERGRGNFPDRFSARQFPNYSSELNVNALLLGDSALYLCASSLVLLGDSRNTIYFGEGSWLTVV.